One sample yielded the 15 T cell receptor beta chains listed below, sequenced in a study of blood T cell repertoires in COVID-19. This table comes from immunoSEQ multiplex PCR, and its TCRdb copy is limited to in-frame clones, with some not included. The repertoire includes 140,000 to 150,000 clones, around 91% of them detected once, and roughly 3.2% sits in the top ten. The sample comprised peripheral blood. These receptors were taken from a woman aged 55-70 years with active COVID-19.

Of note for this clone: One junction end disagrees with the germline gene, perhaps due to a read error. The chain links TRBV9 to TRBJ2-7; unclear D gene. The CDR3 is 14 amino acids. From germline, CDR1 is SGDLS and CDR2 YYNGEE. CDR3 bases: TGTGCCAGCAGCGTAGATTTCGACTCCTACGGGCAGTACTTC. This gives the protein CASSVDFDSYGQYF.

This clone is a singleton in its sample. The chain recombines TRBV30 with TRBJ2-7; a possible D gene is TRBD2 (5 bases). This CDR3 is built from 13 residues. Germline V gene sequence: CDR1 GTSNPN, CDR2 SVGIG (reference sequence). Trimming shortened V by 5 bases and J by 2 bases, and 13 bases separated the two germline ends. CDR3 sequence (DNA): TGTGCCTGGGCCCCTTGGGGAGCCTACGAGCAGTACTTC. It yields the protein CAWAPWGAYEQYF.

The chain combines TRBV24-1 with TRBJ2-7; possible D gene TRBD2, 6 bases. The CDR3 runs 16 residues. V shed 1 base and J shed 3 bases, with 15 bases lying between them. The germline CDR1 and CDR2 sequences are KGHDR and SFDVKD. The CDR3 protein is CATSDFGRGDYYEQYF. The DNA for the CDR3 is TGTGCCACCAGTGATTTCGGGAGAGGCGACTACTACGAGCAGTACTTC.

The V and J genes are TRBV27 and TRBJ2-1; D perhaps matches TRBD2 (6 bases). Trimming stripped 11 bases from V and 0 bases from J, with 23 bases between. Germline V gives CDR1 MNHEY, CDR2 SMNVEV (reference sequence). The CDR3 loop spans 17 amino acids. The CDR3 reads CAAGRPSAAGSYNEQFF. The DNA for the CDR3 is TGTGCCGCGGGGAGGCCCTCGGCGGCGGGCTCCTACAATGAGCAGTTCTTC.

The DNA of the CDR3 is TGTGCCAGCAGCGTCCAGCGGGAGGTAGGGGAGCAGTTCTTC. Residues: CASSVQREVGEQFF. The chain couples TRBV9 to TRBJ2-1; 9 bases line up with TRBD2. The CDR3 covers 14 residues. V was pared by 2 bases and J by 10 bases, with 7 bases of the junction left unmatched. Germline values: CDR1 SGDLS, CDR2 YYNGEE. Based on the CDR3 plus reference TRBV9 and TRBJ2-1, the full variable domain is DSGVTQTPKHLITATGQRVTLRCSPRSGDLSVYWYQQSLDQGLQFLIQYYNGEERAKGNILERFSAQQFPDLHSELNLSSLELGDSALYFCASSVQREVGEQFFGPGTRLTVL.

This chain uses TRBV5-1 with TRBJ1-5; perhaps TRBD1 as D (5 bases). The CDR3 has 12 amino acids. Looked up from germline, CDR1 is SGHRS and CDR2 is YFSETQ. The V and J ends lost 0 bases and 10 bases respectively, with 8 bases between them. The CDR3 DNA sequence: TGCGCCAGCAGCTTGGACCAGGGACCCCAGCATTTT. Its protein product is CASSLDQGPQHF.

The J gene is TRBJ1-5, the V gene TRBV6-1, with D tentatively TRBD1 (6 bases). CDR1 and CDR2 from the germline V gene are MNHNS and SASEGT. The V end was cut by 2 bases, the J end by 4 bases, with 12 bases between. The CDR3 consists of 15 residues. The CDR3 coding sequence is TGTGCCAGCAGTGAATACACAGGGAGTAATCAGCCCCAGCATTTT. It yields the protein CASSEYTGSNQPQHF.

The chain has TRBV7-3 and TRBJ2-2, with TRBD2 as a possible D gene (5 bases). This CDR3 is 17 amino acids long. The germline gives CDR1 SGHTA, CDR2 FQGTGA. V was clipped by 6 bases and J by 4 bases, with 21 bases between them. DNA for the CDR3: TGTGCCAGCAGGTCTCGGGGAACGGGTTCCAGCACCGGGGAGCTGTTTTTT. The encoded protein is CASRSRGTGSSTGELFF.

The rearrangement joins TRBV20-1 to TRBJ2-3; 9 nucleotides agree with TRBD2. There are 15 residues in the CDR3. Trimming cost V 3 bases and J 2 bases; bases outside gene matches: 6. Germline V CDR1 and CDR2: DFQATT, SNEGSKA (reference sequence). CDR3 protein: CSASRLAVNTDTQYF. As DNA, the CDR3 is TGCAGTGCTAGTAGACTAGCGGTAAACACAGATACGCAGTATTTT.

The chain combines TRBV11-2 with TRBJ2-7, with D possibly TRBD2 on 5 matching bases. This CDR3 is built from 15 residues. Per germline, CDR1 SGHAT and CDR2 FQNNGV. V was pared by 0 bases and J by 3 bases, with 12 bases between. The CDR3 is CASSLDRGLVYEQYF. CDR3 DNA: TGTGCCAGCAGCTTAGACCGAGGGTTGGTCTACGAGCAGTACTTC.

Only one count was recorded for this clone. The chain couples TRBV28 to TRBJ1-5; TRBD1 aligns across 7 bases. Germline-derived CDR1 and CDR2 are MDHEN and SYDVKM. V dropped 6 bases and J dropped 0; count of bases not matched to a gene: 8. This CDR3 has 16 residues. The CDR3 bases are TGTGCCAGCAGCAGGACAGGAACCCATAGCAATCAGCCCCAGCATTTT. Residues: CASSRTGTHSNQPQHF.

V is TRBV6-1 and J is TRBJ2-7; D call uncertain. V gave up 1 base and J gave up 2 bases, with 6 bases separating them. CDR1 and CDR2 from the germline V gene are MNHNS and SASEGT. The CDR3 runs to 13 residues. The CDR3 region is CASSEGLAYEQYF. The CDR3 DNA is TGTGCCAGCAGTGAAGGGCTAGCCTACGAGCAGTACTTC.

This clone occurred once. The chain employs TRBV19 and TRBJ2-3; 10 bases line up with TRBD2. Trimming removed 6 bases from V and 3 bases from J; junction bases left unmatched: 9. Germline CDR1 reads LNHDA; CDR2 reads SQIVND (reference sequence). The CDR3 has 16 residues. DNA for the CDR3: TGTGCCAGTAGACCAATAGCGGGAGGACCTACAGATACGCAGTATTTT. Translating it yields CASRPIAGGPTDTQYF.

The sample holds a few counts of this clone. For the CDR3, the DNA is TGTGCCAGCAGCTTGGCCGACAGATACTACGAGCAGTACTTC. It translates to CASSLADRYYEQYF. The chain has TRBV7-2 and TRBJ2-7, with D perhaps matching TRBD1 (5 bases). The CDR3 length is 14 residues. Trimming removed 3 bases from V and 3 bases from J, with 12 bases in between. Per germline, CDR1 SGHTA and CDR2 FQGNSA.

J is TRBJ2-7 and V is TRBV7-8, with TRBD2 matching over 14 bases. V trimming: 3 bases; J trimming: 5 bases; junction bases outside the gene matches: 9. The length of the CDR3 is 17 residues. Germline CDR1 SGHVS, CDR2 FQNEAQ. CDR3 residues: CASSFTHGTSGSHEQYF. The CDR3 nucleotides are TGTGCCAGCAGCTTCACTCATGGGACTAGCGGGAGCCACGAGCAGTACTTC.